These 6 T cell receptor beta chains came from one sample sequenced in a study of blood T cell repertoires in COVID-19. Profiling relied on immunoSEQ multiplex PCR, and the TCRdb table lists in-frame clones only, not all of them. The sample carries 350,000 or so clones, 80% to 90% recorded once. The specimen sequenced was PBMCs or T cells enriched from blood (not recorded which). The receptors were sampled from a woman aged 40 to 50 with acute COVID-19.

V is TRBV6-2 or TRBV6-3 and J is TRBJ2-7; the D gene is possibly TRBD1 (5 bases). V dropped 4 bases and J dropped 2 bases, with 12 bases sitting between them. The CDR3 length is 14 residues. Per germline, CDR1 MNHEY and CDR2 SVGEGT. CDR3: CASSSHAGTYEQYF. The DNA for the CDR3 is TGTGCCAGCAGTTCCCACGCAGGGACCTACGAGCAGTACTTC.

The chain joins TRBV13 to TRBJ2-5; 8 bases are a match to TRBD2. There are 14 residues in the CDR3. Losses at the gene ends were 0 bases for V and 5 bases for J; bases not matched to a gene: 2. Germline V gene data show CDR1 as PRHDT and CDR2 as FYEKMQ (reference sequence). The CDR3 coding sequence is TGTGCCAGCAGCTTAGGCGGGGGGGCTGAGACCCAGTACTTC. This sequence encodes CASSLGGGAETQYF. Supplemented by reference TRBV13 and TRBJ2-5, the full variable domain reads AAGVIQSPRHLIKEKRETATLKCYPIPRHDTVYWYQQGPGQDPQFLISFYEKMQSDKGSIPDRFSAQQFSDYHSELNMSSLELGDSALYFCASSLGGGAETQYFGPGTRLLVL.

The J gene is TRBJ2-1, the V gene TRBV5-1; 9 nucleotides match TRBD2. CDR3 size: 16 residues. V dropped 3 bases and J dropped 7; count of bases not matched to a gene: 11. CDR1 and CDR2 from the germline V gene are SGHRS and YFSETQ. The CDR3 here is CASSSLARGGMNEQFF. As DNA, the CDR3 is TGCGCCAGCAGCTCCCTAGCGCGGGGGGGCATGAATGAGCAGTTCTTC.

This chain links TRBV7-2 with TRBJ1-3, with D unresolved. This CDR3 region has 15 residues. Germline lookup yields CDR1 SGHTA and CDR2 FQGNSA. Trimming stripped 3 bases from V and 0 bases from J, with 9 bases between. The CDR3 coding sequence is TGTGCCAGCAGCTTCAACGCGCTCTCTGGAAACACCATATATTTT. Its translation is CASSFNALSGNTIYF.

On this clone: Other nucleotide sequences in the sample specify the same CDR3. This chain connects TRBV27 to TRBJ1-2, with 9 bases that match TRBD1. Germline CDR1 and CDR2: MNHEY and SMNVEV (reference sequence). The CDR3 length is 13 residues. V dropped 5 bases and J dropped 6; count of bases not matched to a gene: 4. Here the CDR3 DNA reads TGTGCCAGCAGTAGAGGGACAGGGCATGGCTACACCTTC. Its translation is CASSRGTGHGYTF.

The chain uses TRBV4-2 and TRBJ1-2; D remains ambiguous. Between the trimmed V and J ends, which lost 1 base and 4 bases, there was a span of 16 bases. From germline, CDR1 is LGHNA and CDR2 YNFKEQ. The CDR3 contains 16 residues. CDR3 sequence reads: CASSQGGSGGGYGYTF. DNA for the CDR3: TGTGCCAGCAGCCAAGGGGGTAGTGGAGGCGGCTATGGCTACACCTTC.